The rows below give T cell receptor beta chains drawn from one sample of a study of beta chain features in type 1 diabetes. Sequencing used immunoSEQ multiplex PCR; TCRdb keeps in-frame clones, though not all of them. The table shows 200,000 to 250,000 clones, with about 10% occurring only once. What was sequenced was naive CD4+ T cells from blood. Receptor source: a woman aged 18-30 years in good health. Both conserved end residues are part of each CDR3. D genes are given only for firm matches. For some rows the clone size is stated as once, few or many, or as a class when expanded; others skip it.

j_call | d_call | v_call | clone_size | cdr3_aa | cdr3_nt
TRBJ1-2 | - | TRBV9 | - | CASSVSGESWGYTF | TGTGCCAGCAGCGTATCGGGGGAGTCGTGGGGCTACACCTTC
TRBJ1-2 | - | TRBV6-6 | - | CASVAGVGGYTF | TGTGCCAGCGTCGCAGGGGTTGGTGGCTACACCTTC
TRBJ1-2 | - | TRBV28 | - | CASSDPPGSGYTF | TGTGCCAGCAGTGACCCCCCGGGATCCGGCTACACCTTC
TRBJ2-7 | TRBD1 | TRBV10-3 | many | CAISEGQVPGEQYF | TGTGCCATCAGTGAGGGACAGGTTCCAGGCGAGCAGTACTTC
TRBJ2-1 | TRBD1 | TRBV9 | - | CASSVSPGQGLGNEQFF | TGTGCCAGCAGCGTGTCGCCGGGACAGGGGCTTGGTAATGAGCAGTTCTTC
TRBJ1-2 | - | TRBV9 | many | CASSATGSYGYTF | TGTGCCAGCAGCGCTACAGGGTCCTATGGCTACACCTTC
TRBJ2-3 | - | TRBV30 | - | CAWCPLGGVTDTQYF | TGTGCCTGGTGCCCACTAGGGGGGGTCACAGATACGCAGTATTTT
TRBJ1-2 | - | TRBV29-1 | few | CSVVRRQGGNGYTF | TGCAGCGTTGTCCGTAGGCAGGGCGGGAATGGCTACACCTTC
TRBJ1-1 | - | TRBV5-5 | - | CASSRTGVSHYEAFF | TGTGCCAGCAGCCGGACCGGGGTTTCCCACTATGAAGCTTTCTTT
TRBJ2-2 | - | TRBV30 | few | CAWSVSRNTGELFF | TGTGCCTGGAGTGTATCGCGGAATACCGGGGAGCTGTTTTTT
TRBJ2-2 | TRBD2 | TRBV7-3 | - | CASSLQGLAGVAGELFF | TGTGCCAGCAGCCTTCAGGGACTAGCGGGGGTTGCCGGGGAGCTGTTTTTT
TRBJ1-2 | - | TRBV4-3 | - | CASSQVGAGGYTF | TGCGCCAGCAGCCAAGTAGGGGCAGGAGGCTACACCTTC
TRBJ2-3 | - | TRBV2 | few | CATGPTGVTDTQYF | TGTGCCACCGGGCCAACGGGAGTCACAGATACGCAGTATTTT
TRBJ1-1 | - | TRBV6-1 | few | CASRAIRGYTEAFF | TGTGCCAGCAGAGCAATCCGGGGTTACACTGAAGCTTTCTTT
TRBJ2-5 | - | TRBV2 | - | CASRNSPLGWSQYF | TGTGCCAGCAGAAACAGCCCGTTGGGTTGGTCCCAGTACTTC
TRBJ1-2 | TRBD1 | TRBV7-9 | - | CASSLSGTGEHGYTF | TGTGCCAGCAGCTTAAGCGGGACAGGGGAACATGGCTACACCTTC
TRBJ2-7 | TRBD1 | TRBV29-1 | - | CSAGTGSYEQYF | TGCAGCGCCGGGACAGGGAGCTACGAGCAGTACTTC
TRBJ2-5 | TRBD2 | TRBV5-1 | few | CASSSQPTSGSLTRRHQETQYF | TGCGCCAGCAGCTCCCAGCCGACTAGCGGCAGTTTAACTCGGCGGCACCAAGAGACCCAGTACTTC
TRBJ1-2 | TRBD1 | TRBV20-1 | few | CSAMGQYGYTF | TGCAGTGCAATGGGACAGTATGGCTACACCTTC
TRBJ2-3 | - | TRBV30 | few | CAWSGDNTSTDTQYF | TGTGCCTGGAGTGGGGACAATACTAGCACAGATACGCAGTATTTT
TRBJ2-4 | TRBD2 | TRBV27 | - | CASSLTSGDLAGKNIQYF | TGTGCCAGCAGTTTAACCTCGGGAGACTTAGCGGGGAAAAACATTCAGTACTTC
TRBJ1-2 | - | TRBV7-6 | - | CASEGVNYGYTF | TGTGCCAGCGAGGGAGTAAACTATGGCTACACCTTC
TRBJ2-3 | TRBD1 | TRBV9 | few | CASSQTGSRDTQYF | TGTGCCAGCAGCCAGACAGGGTCTAGGGATACGCAGTATTTT
TRBJ2-5 | - | TRBV19 | - | CASSIVPRAQETQYF | TGTGCCAGTAGTATAGTCCCGCGGGCCCAAGAGACCCAGTACTTC
TRBJ2-1 | - | TRBV5-6 | few | CASSLVGRLTKEQFF | TGTGCCAGCAGCTTGGTGGGGAGACTCACTAAGGAGCAGTTCTTC
TRBJ2-2 | - | TRBV5-1 | - | CASSLARISGELFF | TGCGCCAGCAGCTTGGCCAGGATCTCCGGGGAGCTGTTTTTT
TRBJ2-2 | TRBD1 | TRBV5-4 | - | CASSYAGQGVTVRTGELFF | TGTGCCAGCAGCTATGCCGGACAGGGAGTTACGGTTAGGACCGGGGAGCTGTTTTTT
TRBJ1-2 | - | TRBV19 | - | CASSTPLDRANYGYTF | TGTGCCAGTAGTACGCCTTTGGACAGAGCTAACTATGGCTACACCTTC
TRBJ2-1 | TRBD2 | TRBV19 | few | CASRKMGREGYEQFF | TGTGCCAGTCGTAAAATGGGGCGGGAGGGCTATGAGCAGTTCTTC
TRBJ2-7 | TRBD1 | TRBV30 | - | CAWSVRFRTGTEEQYF | TGTGCCTGGAGTGTTCGATTCCGGACAGGGACGGAGGAGCAGTACTTC
TRBJ1-3 | - | TRBV7-3 | few | CASSSLTGNTIYF | TGTGCCAGCAGCTCTCTTACTGGAAACACCATATATTTT
TRBJ2-2 | TRBD2 | TRBV7-2 | few | CASSLAGTRAGGELFF | TGTGCCAGCAGCTTAGCGGGGACTAGGGCCGGCGGGGAGCTGTTTTTT
TRBJ2-1 | TRBD1 | TRBV29-1 | few | CSVTTGALNNEQFF | TGCAGCGTTACGACAGGGGCGCTCAACAATGAGCAGTTCTTC
TRBJ1-5 | - | TRBV7-8 | - | CASSSIDRPQGPQHF | TGTGCCAGCAGCTCAATCGACAGGCCCCAAGGGCCCCAGCATTTT
TRBJ1-2 | - | TRBV18 | few | CASSPQDSAYGYTF | TGTGCCAGCTCACCACAGGACAGCGCCTATGGCTACACCTTC
TRBJ2-6 | TRBD2 | TRBV7-9 | - | CASSLGALAGVSGANVLTF | TGTGCCAGCAGCTTAGGGGCGCTAGCGGGAGTCTCTGGGGCCAACGTCCTGACTTTC
TRBJ2-7 | TRBD2 | TRBV5-4 | few | CASSRVSGGPENEQYF | TGTGCCAGCAGCCGGGTATCGGGGGGGCCCGAGAACGAGCAGTACTTC
TRBJ2-7 | TRBD2 | TRBV27 | few | CASSARGLAGGPREQYF | TGTGCCAGCAGTGCGAGGGGGCTAGCGGGAGGGCCTAGGGAGCAGTACTTC
TRBJ2-1 | - | TRBV12-5 | - | CASGFPLNEQFF | TGTGCTAGTGGTTTCCCCCTAAATGAGCAGTTCTTC
TRBJ2-1 | - | TRBV5-1 | few | CASSLEVARGEQFF | TGCGCCAGCAGCTTGGAGGTAGCGAGGGGGGAGCAGTTCTTC
TRBJ2-1 | TRBD1 | TRBV14 | many | CASSQVGTGYNEQFF | TGTGCCAGCAGCCAAGTGGGGACAGGGTACAATGAGCAGTTCTTC
TRBJ1-1 | - | TRBV30 | - | CAWTAGWNTEAFF | TGTGCCTGGACTGCGGGGTGGAACACTGAAGCTTTCTTT